The present entry profiles one TCR beta chain with its context. The data derive from a study of T cell responses to AZD1222 COVID-19 vaccine. CDR3 length: 11 residues. The germline V gene has CDR1 SGHVS and CDR2 FQNEAQ. Trimming took 7 bases from V and 8 from J, leaving 11 bases between them. Profiling relied on immunoSEQ multiplex PCR, and the TCRdb table lists in-frame clones only, not all of them. The sample comprises 98,000 or so clones, 65% to 85% of which are singletons, and 13% to 15% rests with the top ten. The TCR sequence derives from an adult who received the AZD1222 COVID-19 vaccine. This specimen was peripheral blood, taken 28 days after the second AZD1222 dose. V usage is TRBV7-8 and J usage is TRBJ1-2; D unresolved. CDR3 loop: CASTRETGYTF. The DNA of the CDR3 is TGTGCCAGCACCCGTGAAACCGGCTACACCTTC.